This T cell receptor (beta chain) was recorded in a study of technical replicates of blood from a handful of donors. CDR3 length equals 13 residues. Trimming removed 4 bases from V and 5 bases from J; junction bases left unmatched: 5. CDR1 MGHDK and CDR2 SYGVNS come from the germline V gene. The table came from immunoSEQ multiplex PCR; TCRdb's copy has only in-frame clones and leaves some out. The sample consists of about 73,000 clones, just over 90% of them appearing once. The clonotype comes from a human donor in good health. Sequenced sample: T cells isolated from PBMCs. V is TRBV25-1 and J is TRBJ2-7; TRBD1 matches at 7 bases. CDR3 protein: CASSATGFHEQYF. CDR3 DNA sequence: TGTGCCAGCAGTGCGACAGGGTTCCACGAGCAGTACTTC.